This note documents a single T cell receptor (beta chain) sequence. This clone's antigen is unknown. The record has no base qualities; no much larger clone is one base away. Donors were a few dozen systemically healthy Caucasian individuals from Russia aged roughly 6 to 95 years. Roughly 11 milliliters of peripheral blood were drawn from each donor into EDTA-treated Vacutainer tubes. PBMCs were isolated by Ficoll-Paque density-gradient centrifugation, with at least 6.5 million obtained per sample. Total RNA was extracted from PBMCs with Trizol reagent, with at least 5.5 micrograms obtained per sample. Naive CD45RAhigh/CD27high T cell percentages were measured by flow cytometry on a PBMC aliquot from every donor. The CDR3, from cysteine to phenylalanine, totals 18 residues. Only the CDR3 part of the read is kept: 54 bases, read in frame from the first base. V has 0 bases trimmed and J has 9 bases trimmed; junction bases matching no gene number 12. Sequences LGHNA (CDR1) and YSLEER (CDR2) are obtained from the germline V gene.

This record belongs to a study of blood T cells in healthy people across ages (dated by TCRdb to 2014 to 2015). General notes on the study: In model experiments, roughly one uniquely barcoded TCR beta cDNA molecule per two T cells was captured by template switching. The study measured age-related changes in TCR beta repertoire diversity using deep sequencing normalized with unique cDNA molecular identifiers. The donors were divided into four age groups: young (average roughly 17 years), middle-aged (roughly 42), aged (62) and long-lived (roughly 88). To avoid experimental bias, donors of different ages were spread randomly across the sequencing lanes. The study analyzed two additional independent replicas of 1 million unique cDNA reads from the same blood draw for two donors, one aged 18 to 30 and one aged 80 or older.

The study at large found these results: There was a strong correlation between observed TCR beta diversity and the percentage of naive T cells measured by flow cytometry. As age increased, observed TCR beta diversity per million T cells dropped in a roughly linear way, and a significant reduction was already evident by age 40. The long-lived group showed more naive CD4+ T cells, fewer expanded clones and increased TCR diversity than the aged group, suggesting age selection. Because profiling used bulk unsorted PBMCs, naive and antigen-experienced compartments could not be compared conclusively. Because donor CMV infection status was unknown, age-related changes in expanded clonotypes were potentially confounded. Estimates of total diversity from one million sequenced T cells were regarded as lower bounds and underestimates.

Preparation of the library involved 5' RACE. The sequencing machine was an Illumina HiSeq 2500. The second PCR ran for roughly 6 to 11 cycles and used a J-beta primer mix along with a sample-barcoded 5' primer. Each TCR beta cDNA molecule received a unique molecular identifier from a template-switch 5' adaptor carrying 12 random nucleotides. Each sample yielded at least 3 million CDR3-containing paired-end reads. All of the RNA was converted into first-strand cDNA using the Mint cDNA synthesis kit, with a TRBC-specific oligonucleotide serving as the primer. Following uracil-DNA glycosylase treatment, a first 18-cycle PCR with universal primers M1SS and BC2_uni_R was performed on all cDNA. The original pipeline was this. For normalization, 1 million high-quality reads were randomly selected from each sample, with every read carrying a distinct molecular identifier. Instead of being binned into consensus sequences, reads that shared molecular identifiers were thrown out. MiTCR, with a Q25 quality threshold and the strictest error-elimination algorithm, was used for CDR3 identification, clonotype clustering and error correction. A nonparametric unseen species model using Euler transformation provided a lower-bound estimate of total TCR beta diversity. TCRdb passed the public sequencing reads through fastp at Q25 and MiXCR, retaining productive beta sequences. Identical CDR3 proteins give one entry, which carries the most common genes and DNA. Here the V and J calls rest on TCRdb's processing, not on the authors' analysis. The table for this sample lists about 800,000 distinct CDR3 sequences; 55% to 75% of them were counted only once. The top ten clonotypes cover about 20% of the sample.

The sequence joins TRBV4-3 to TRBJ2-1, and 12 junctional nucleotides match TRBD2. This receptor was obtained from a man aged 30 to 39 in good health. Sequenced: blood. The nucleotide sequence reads TGCGCCAGCAGCCAAGAACCTAGCGGGAGGGCCCGAATTAGTGAGCAGTTCTTC. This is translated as CASSQEPSGRARISEQFF.